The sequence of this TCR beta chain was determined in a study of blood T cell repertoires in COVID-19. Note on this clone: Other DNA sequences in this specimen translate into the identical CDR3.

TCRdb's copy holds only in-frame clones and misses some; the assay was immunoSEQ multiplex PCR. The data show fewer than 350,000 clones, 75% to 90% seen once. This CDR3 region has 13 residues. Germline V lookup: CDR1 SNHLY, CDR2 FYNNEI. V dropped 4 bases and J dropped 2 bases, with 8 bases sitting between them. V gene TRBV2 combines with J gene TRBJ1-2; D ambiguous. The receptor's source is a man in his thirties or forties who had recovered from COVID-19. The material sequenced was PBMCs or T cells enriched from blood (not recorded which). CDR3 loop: CASSVTANYGYTF. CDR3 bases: TGTGCCAGCAGTGTTACAGCCAACTATGGCTACACCTTC.